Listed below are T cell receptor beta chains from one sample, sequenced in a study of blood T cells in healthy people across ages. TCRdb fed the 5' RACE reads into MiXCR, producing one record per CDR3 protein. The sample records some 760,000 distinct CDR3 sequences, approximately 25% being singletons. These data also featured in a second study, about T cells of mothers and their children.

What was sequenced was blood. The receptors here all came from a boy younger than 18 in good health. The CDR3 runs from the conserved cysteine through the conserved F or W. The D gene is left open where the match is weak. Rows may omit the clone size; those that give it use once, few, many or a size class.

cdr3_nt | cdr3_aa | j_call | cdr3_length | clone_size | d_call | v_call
TGTGCCAGCAGTCCTTCTTTCGGAGAGACCCAGTACTTC | CASSPSFGETQYF | TRBJ2-5 | 13 | few | - | TRBV2
TGCAGCGTTGAGACCCTGGACGGTCCCTATGGCCACACCTTC | CSVETLDGPYGHTF | TRBJ1-2 | 14 | - | - | TRBV29-1
TGCGCCAGCAGCTTGAAGGGGAGCGGGGACGAGCAGTACTTC | CASSLKGSGDEQYF | TRBJ2-7 | 14 | few | TRBD2 | TRBV5-1
TGTGCCAGCAGCTCCGGGACTAGTCCCGGGGAGCTGTTTTTT | CASSSGTSPGELFF | TRBJ2-2 | 14 | - | TRBD2 | TRBV5-4
TGCGCCAGCAGCCAAGATTCAGGGGGCATCAACGAGCAGTACTTC | CASSQDSGGINEQYF | TRBJ2-7 | 15 | - | TRBD1 | TRBV4-3
TGCGCCAGCGGCCAGGAGGGACAGGGTGACTACGAGCAGTACTTC | CASGQEGQGDYEQYF | TRBJ2-7 | 15 | - | TRBD1 | TRBV4-1
TGTGCCAGCAGCCAATCGGGACAGGTGTCGCGGGGCAATGAGCAGTTCTTC | CASSQSGQVSRGNEQFF | TRBJ2-1 | 17 | few | TRBD1 | TRBV3-1
TGTGCCAGCAGTGAAGCCGGCAGTTCCTACGAGCAGTACTTC | CASSEAGSSYEQYF | TRBJ2-7 | 14 | - | - | TRBV25-1
TGTGCCAGCAGTTTCCCGGGACGGGAGAAACTGTTTTTT | CASSFPGREKLFF | TRBJ1-4 | 13 | - | - | TRBV28
TGTGCCAGCAGTTATGAGGCTCCGGAGGGGTCTGGGGCCAACGTCCTGACTTTC | CASSYEAPEGSGANVLTF | TRBJ2-6 | 18 | - | - | TRBV6-6
TGTGCCAGCAGCCCTGGGCCACAGACTAGTTCGTTTGAGACCCAGTACTTC | CASSPGPQTSSFETQYF | TRBJ2-5 | 17 | few | - | TRBV11-2
TGTGCCAGCAGTTACGGACAGGGGAACCCTTATAGCAATCAGCCCCAGCATTTT | CASSYGQGNPYSNQPQHF | TRBJ1-5 | 18 | - | TRBD1 | TRBV6-5
TGTGCCAGCAGTAAGGTAGAAGAGACCCAGTACTTC | CASSKVEETQYF | TRBJ2-5 | 12 | few | - | TRBV6-6
TGCAGTGCAATGACTAGCGAATCCTACAATGAGCAGTTCTTC | CSAMTSESYNEQFF | TRBJ2-1 | 14 | - | TRBD2 | TRBV20-1
TGTGCCAGCAGTTTAATTTTAGGAGGGGGGAACACTGAAGCTTTCTTT | CASSLILGGGNTEAFF | TRBJ1-1 | 16 | - | - | TRBV28
TGTGCCGGCAGTTACGGGACTAGCGCCCTTAACGAGCAGTACTTC | CAGSYGTSALNEQYF | TRBJ2-7 | 15 | few | TRBD2 | TRBV6-6
TGTGCCAGCAGCTTAGCCAGCTCTGGAAACACCATATATTTT | CASSLASSGNTIYF | TRBJ1-3 | 14 | - | - | TRBV7-2
TGTGCCAGCAGTGAATGGGATCTCTACGAGCAGTACTTC | CASSEWDLYEQYF | TRBJ2-7 | 13 | - | - | TRBV6-1
TGTGCCAGCAGCTTGACAGGGTACGGGGAGCAGTACTTC | CASSLTGYGEQYF | TRBJ2-7 | 13 | few | TRBD1 | TRBV28
TGTGCCAGCAGTTACTCGCTGGGGACAAAAGAGACCCAGTACTTC | CASSYSLGTKETQYF | TRBJ2-5 | 15 | few | - | TRBV6-5
TGTGCCGGGGGACTAGCGGGAGCCGGGGAGCTGTTTTTT | CAGGLAGAGELFF | TRBJ2-2 | 13 | - | TRBD2 | TRBV6-1
TGTGCCAGCGCCCCGGCAGGGCAAGAGACCCAGTACTTC | CASAPAGQETQYF | TRBJ2-5 | 13 | - | - | TRBV7-9
TGCGCCAGCAGCTCTGCACTAGCGGGCCTCACAGATACGCAGTATTTT | CASSSALAGLTDTQYF | TRBJ2-3 | 16 | - | TRBD2 | TRBV5-1
TGTGCCAGCAGCCAAGATAGGACAGGGGATTGGCCCCAGCATTTT | CASSQDRTGDWPQHF | TRBJ1-5 | 15 | many | TRBD1 | TRBV4-2
TGTGCCAGCAGTTTAATGGGCGGGACCACCTACGAGCAGTACTTC | CASSLMGGTTYEQYF | TRBJ2-7 | 15 | few | - | TRBV12-3/TRBV12-4
TGTGCCAGCAGTGAAGGGGGGGAACGCCACTACGAGCAGTACTTC | CASSEGGERHYEQYF | TRBJ2-7 | 15 | few | - | TRBV28
TGCGCCAGCAGCCAAGGGGTTTCCTCCAGCTCCTACAATGAGCAGTTCTTC | CASSQGVSSSSYNEQFF | TRBJ2-1 | 17 | few | - | TRBV4-1
TGTGCCAGCAGTAGAACAGGGATGGGGTTCAATGAGCAGTTCTTC | CASSRTGMGFNEQFF | TRBJ2-1 | 15 | - | - | TRBV6-2/TRBV6-3
TGTGCCAGCAGCCAAGTCCAGGGTCTAGAGACCCAGTACTTC | CASSQVQGLETQYF | TRBJ2-5 | 14 | - | - | TRBV4-2
TGTGCCAGCAGTTACGGGGGATTAGGCAGCCAAGAGACCCAGTACTTC | CASSYGGLGSQETQYF | TRBJ2-5 | 16 | - | - | TRBV6-2/TRBV6-3
TGTGCCAGCTCACCGTCACTAGCGGGACCCGGAGGGGCAGAGACCCAGTACTTC | CASSPSLAGPGGAETQYF | TRBJ2-5 | 18 | - | TRBD2 | TRBV18
TGCGCCAGCAGCCAAGGTCTAACAGGGAGAGATGAAAAACTGTTTTTT | CASSQGLTGRDEKLFF | TRBJ1-4 | 16 | - | - | TRBV4-1
TGTGCCAGCAGCTTACGCATTGGACTAGCGGGGGACAACTCCTACGAGCAGTACTTC | CASSLRIGLAGDNSYEQYF | TRBJ2-7 | 19 | few | TRBD2 | TRBV7-2
TGCGCCAGCAGCCACGTACCAGGGGCTGGGGAGCAGTACTTC | CASSHVPGAGEQYF | TRBJ2-7 | 14 | few | - | TRBV4-3
TGTGCCAGCAGCTCGCCCGGACTAGCGGGAGCTTACAATGAGCAGTTCTTC | CASSSPGLAGAYNEQFF | TRBJ2-1 | 17 | many | TRBD2 | TRBV6-2/TRBV6-3
TGTGCCAGCAGTCAAGTGAGGGGCTACACTGAAGCTTTCTTT | CASSQVRGYTEAFF | TRBJ1-1 | 14 | - | - | TRBV6-5
TGCAGCGTTGAAGCTAGCGGGGAAACCTACGAGCAGTACTTC | CSVEASGETYEQYF | TRBJ2-7 | 14 | - | TRBD2 | TRBV29-1
TGCGCCAGCAGCCGCTGGGGAAGGACACGCCAAGAGACCCAGTACTTC | CASSRWGRTRQETQYF | TRBJ2-5 | 16 | - | - | TRBV4-1
TGCAGTGCCGACCCGGGCCCGGGACCAGATGAGGAAAAACTGTTTTTT | CSADPGPGPDEEKLFF | TRBJ1-4 | 16 | - | - | TRBV20-1
TGCAGCGTGCGACAGGTTTTTGCCGGGGAGCTGTTTTTT | CSVRQVFAGELFF | TRBJ2-2 | 13 | once | - | TRBV29-1
TGTGCCAGCAGAGACACAGGGGCGCACACAGATACGCAGTATTTT | CASRDTGAHTDTQYF | TRBJ2-3 | 15 | - | TRBD1 | TRBV7-8
TGTGCCAGCAGTACGTACTGGACAGGCAATGGAAAACTGTTTTTT | CASSTYWTGNGKLFF | TRBJ1-4 | 15 | - | TRBD1 | TRBV12-3/TRBV12-4
TGCAGTGCTCTGCGGGGGCCGATGACGACCCAGTACTTC | CSALRGPMTTQYF | TRBJ2-5 | 13 | few | - | TRBV20-1
TGTGCCAGCAGTTTAGGCGCGCCGGTAAACATTCAGTACTTC | CASSLGAPVNIQYF | TRBJ2-4 | 14 | few | - | TRBV27
TGCGCCAGCAGACGGGACGGGACAGGGGTTGGCTACACCTTC | CASRRDGTGVGYTF | TRBJ1-2 | 14 | - | TRBD1 | TRBV10-2
TGTGCCAGCAGCTTAGAAACGCGGACGGGACTAAACTATAGCTACACCTTC | CASSLETRTGLNYSYTF | TRBJ1-2 | 17 | few | - | TRBV7-8
TGCAGCGGGTTCCAGGGAAATATGGAGACCCAGTACTTC | CSGFQGNMETQYF | TRBJ2-5 | 13 | - | - | TRBV29-1
TGTGCCAGCAGCTATAGAGGGGAAGAGACCCAGTACTTC | CASSYRGEETQYF | TRBJ2-5 | 13 | many | - | TRBV7-9
TGCAGCGTTGAGGTCAGGGGTATCGAAGAGACCCAGTACTTC | CSVEVRGIEETQYF | TRBJ2-5 | 14 | few | - | TRBV29-1
TGCAGTGCTAAGGGTAGAGGGAACACTGAAGCTTTCTTT | CSAKGRGNTEAFF | TRBJ1-1 | 13 | few | - | TRBV20-1
TGCAGTGCTAGTGGCGGGAGCGACTCCTACAATGAGCAGTTCTTC | CSASGGSDSYNEQFF | TRBJ2-1 | 15 | - | TRBD2 | TRBV20-1
TGCAGTGCTAGGTTGTCAGGACGCTCCTACGAGCAGTACTTC | CSARLSGRSYEQYF | TRBJ2-7 | 14 | few | - | TRBV20-1
TGTGCCAGCAGTTACTCGTCATCCCCCAGGGGGCTAACCAAAAACATTCAGTACTTC | CASSYSSSPRGLTKNIQYF | TRBJ2-4 | 19 | few | TRBD1 | TRBV6-5
TGCAGTGCTGAGGGGGCGGAGAATCAGCCCCAGCATTTT | CSAEGAENQPQHF | TRBJ1-5 | 13 | few | TRBD1 | TRBV20-1
TGTGCCGGCAGTCATCTCGGGGCAGTCCAAGAGACCCAGTACTTC | CAGSHLGAVQETQYF | TRBJ2-5 | 15 | - | - | TRBV12-3/TRBV12-4